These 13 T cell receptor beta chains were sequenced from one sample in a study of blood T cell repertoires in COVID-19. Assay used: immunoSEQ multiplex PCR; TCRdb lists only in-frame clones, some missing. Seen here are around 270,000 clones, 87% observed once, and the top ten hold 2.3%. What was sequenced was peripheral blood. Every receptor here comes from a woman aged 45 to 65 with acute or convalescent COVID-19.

CDR3 DNA sequence: TGTGCCACCAGTGATTCGGGCCATAGCGGGAGAGGATATGAGCAGTTCTTC. This codes for CATSDSGHSGRGYEQFF. The V call is TRBV24-1, the J call TRBJ2-1, with TRBD2 matching 9 bases. J gave up 8 bases and V 2 bases, and 12 bases lay outside the gene matches. The germline gives CDR1 KGHDR, CDR2 SFDVKD. The CDR3 loop spans 17 amino acids.

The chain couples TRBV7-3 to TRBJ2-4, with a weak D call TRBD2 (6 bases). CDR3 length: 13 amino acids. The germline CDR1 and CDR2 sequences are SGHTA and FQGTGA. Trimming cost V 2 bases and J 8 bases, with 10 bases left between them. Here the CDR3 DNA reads TGTGCCAGCAGCTTAGGTAGGGAGGACATTCAGTACTTC. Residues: CASSLGREDIQYF.

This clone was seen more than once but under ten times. CDR3 in amino acids: CASSELAGPHMGTGELFF. CDR3 nucleotide sequence: TGTGCCAGCAGTGAACTAGCGGGTCCGCACATGGGGACCGGGGAGCTGTTTTTT. The chain employs TRBV6-4 and TRBJ2-2; 9 positions agree with TRBD2. V lost 3 bases to trimming and J lost 5 bases; unmatched junction nucleotides: 13. The CDR3 is 18 residues long. Germline CDR1 is MRHNA and CDR2 is SNTAGT.

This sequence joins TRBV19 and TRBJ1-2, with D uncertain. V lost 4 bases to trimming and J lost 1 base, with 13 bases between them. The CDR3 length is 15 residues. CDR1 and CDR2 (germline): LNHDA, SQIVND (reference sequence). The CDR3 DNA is TGTGCCAGTAGTAGAATGGTGAGGAGTAACTATGGCTACACCTTC. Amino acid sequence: CASSRMVRSNYGYTF.

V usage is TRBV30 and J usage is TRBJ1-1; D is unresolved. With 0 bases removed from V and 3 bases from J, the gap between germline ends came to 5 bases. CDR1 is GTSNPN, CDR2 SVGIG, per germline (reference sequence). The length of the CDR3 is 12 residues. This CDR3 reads CAWSVLDTEAFF. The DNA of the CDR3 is TGTGCCTGGAGTGTTCTCGACACTGAAGCTTTCTTT.

CDR3 DNA sequence: TGTGCCAGCAATCCCTACAGGGGCGGCGGTGAAGCTTTCTTT. Protein sequence: CASNPYRGGGEAFF. The chain links TRBV28 to TRBJ1-1, with 7 bases identical to TRBD1. With V trimmed by 7 bases and J by 7 bases, 12 bases remained unmatched. The CDR3 totals 14 residues. The germline CDR1 and CDR2 sequences are MDHEN and SYDVKM.

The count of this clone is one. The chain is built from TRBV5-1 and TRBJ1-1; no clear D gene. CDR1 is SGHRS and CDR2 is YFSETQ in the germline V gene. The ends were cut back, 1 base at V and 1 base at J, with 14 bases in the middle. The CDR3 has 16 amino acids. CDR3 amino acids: CASSLNLRVRNTEAFF. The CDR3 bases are TGCGCCAGCAGCTTGAATCTGAGGGTTAGGAACACTGAAGCTTTCTTT.

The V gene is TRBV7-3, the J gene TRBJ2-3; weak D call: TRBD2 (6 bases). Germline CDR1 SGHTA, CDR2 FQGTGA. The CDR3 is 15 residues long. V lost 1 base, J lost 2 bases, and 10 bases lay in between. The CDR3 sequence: CASSLSLAATDTQYF. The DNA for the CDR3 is TGTGCCAGCAGCTTAAGCTTAGCGGCCACAGATACGCAGTATTTT.

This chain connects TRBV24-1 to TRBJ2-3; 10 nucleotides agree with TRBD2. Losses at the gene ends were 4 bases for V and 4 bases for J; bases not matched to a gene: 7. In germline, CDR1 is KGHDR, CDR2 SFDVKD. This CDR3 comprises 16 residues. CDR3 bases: TGTGCCACCAGTGACTTTTCAGCGGGAGGGCCAGATACGCAGTATTTT. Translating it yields CATSDFSAGGPDTQYF.

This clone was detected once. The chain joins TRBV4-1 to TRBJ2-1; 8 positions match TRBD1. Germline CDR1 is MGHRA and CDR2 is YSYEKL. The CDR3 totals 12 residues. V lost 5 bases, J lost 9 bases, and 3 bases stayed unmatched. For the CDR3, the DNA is TGCGCCAGCAGCTCCACAGGGGGTGAGCAGTTCTTC. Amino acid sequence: CASSSTGGEQFF.

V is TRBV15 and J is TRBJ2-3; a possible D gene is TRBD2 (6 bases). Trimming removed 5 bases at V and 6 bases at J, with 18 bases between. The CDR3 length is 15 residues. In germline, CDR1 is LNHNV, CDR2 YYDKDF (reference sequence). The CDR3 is CATSPRASRGDTQYF. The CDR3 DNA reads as TGTGCCACCAGCCCCCGGGCTAGCCGGGGGGATACGCAGTATTTT.

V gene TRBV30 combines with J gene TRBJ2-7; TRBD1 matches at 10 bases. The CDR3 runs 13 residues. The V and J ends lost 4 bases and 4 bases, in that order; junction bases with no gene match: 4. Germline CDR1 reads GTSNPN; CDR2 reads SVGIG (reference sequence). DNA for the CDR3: TGTGCCTGGAAAAGACAGGGGGCGTACGAGCAGTACTTC. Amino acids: CAWKRQGAYEQYF.

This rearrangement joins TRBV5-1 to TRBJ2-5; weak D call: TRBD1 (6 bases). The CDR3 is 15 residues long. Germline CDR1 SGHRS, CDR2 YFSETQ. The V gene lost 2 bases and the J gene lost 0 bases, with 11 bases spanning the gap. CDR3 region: CASSLAGANQETQYF. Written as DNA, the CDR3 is TGCGCCAGCAGCTTAGCAGGGGCCAACCAAGAGACCCAGTACTTC. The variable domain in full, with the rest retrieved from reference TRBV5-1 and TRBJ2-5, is KAGVTQTPRYLIKTRGQQVTLSCSPISGHRSVSWYQQTPGQGLQFLFEYFSETQRNKGNFPGRFSGRQFSNSRSEMNVSTLELGDSALYLCASSLAGANQETQYFGPGTRLLVL.